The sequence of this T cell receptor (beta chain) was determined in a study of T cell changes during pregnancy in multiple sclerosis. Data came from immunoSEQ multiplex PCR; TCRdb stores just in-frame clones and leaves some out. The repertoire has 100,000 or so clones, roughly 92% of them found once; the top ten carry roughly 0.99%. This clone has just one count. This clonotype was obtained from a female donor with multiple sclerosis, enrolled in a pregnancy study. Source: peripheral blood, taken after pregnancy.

CDR3 protein: CASSVDRGNTEAFF. The CDR3 DNA is TGTGCCAGTAGTGTCGACAGGGGAAACACTGAAGCTTTCTTT. This chain links TRBV19 with TRBJ1-1; 8 bases are a match to TRBD1. CDR3 length equals 14 residues. In germline, CDR1 is LNHDA, CDR2 SQIVND (reference sequence). Trimming took 5 bases from V and 2 from J; bases not matched to a gene: 4.